This T cell receptor beta chain was sequenced in a study of monozygotic twins with inflammatory bowel disease. Study conclusions and caveats: The sharing of clonotypes with others was lower in IBD patients than in healthy twins, especially with disease activity.

There are 14 residues in the CDR3. Germline V lookup: CDR1 SGHRS, CDR2 YFSETQ. Every TCR library used approximately 3,700 ng of total RNA. Using the 5' RACE reads, TCRdb records one entry per CDR3 protein without DNA. The listing contains 120,000 to 150,000 distinct CDR3 sequences. As for this clonotype: Antigen specificity is unknown.

V is TRBV5-1 and J is TRBJ2-3. Input material: blood. The origin of this receptor is a human donor with ulcerative colitis or Crohn's disease, or a healthy co-twin of an affected twin (not recorded which). The CDR3 loop reads CASSSRPTTDTQYF.